These 16 T cell receptor beta chains were sequenced from one sample in a study of T cell responses to AZD1222 COVID-19 vaccine. Produced via immunoSEQ multiplex PCR; TCRdb's table is partial and in-frame only. Of 100,000 to 150,000 clones listed, roughly 91% were seen once; the top ten hold more than 4.5%. The sequencing here drew on peripheral blood, taken 28 days after the second AZD1222 dose. Every receptor here comes from an adult who received the AZD1222 COVID-19 vaccine.

The chain carries TRBV7-2 and TRBJ1-1, with D uncertain. V was clipped by 1 base and J by 1 base, with 19 bases between them. The germline V gene has CDR1 SGHTA and CDR2 FQGNSA. The CDR3 sequence is 18 residues long. CDR3 in amino acids: CASSLDPLGFVGNTEAFF. Here the CDR3 DNA reads TGTGCCAGCAGCTTAGATCCCCTGGGGTTTGTGGGGAACACTGAAGCTTTCTTT.

This clone occurred once. CDR3 loop: CASGLIDQPQHF. CDR3 DNA: TGTGCTAGTGGTTTGATAGATCAGCCCCAGCATTTT. This chain joins TRBV12-5 and TRBJ1-5; D is uncertain. V was trimmed by 2 bases and J by 5 bases, leaving 4 bases between them. Germline values: CDR1 LGHNT, CDR2 FRNRAP. This CDR3 has 12 amino acids.

The table lists this clone with a count of one. This chain joins TRBV6-5 and TRBJ1-1, with D possibly TRBD1 on 5 matching bases. V dropped 6 bases and J dropped 4 bases, with 18 bases sitting between them. This CDR3 is 15 amino acids long. Germline CDR1 is MNHEY and CDR2 is SVGAGI. CDR3 region: CASRIGGGASTEAFF. The CDR3 coding sequence is TGTGCCAGCAGAATCGGTGGGGGTGCGAGCACTGAAGCTTTCTTT.

This chain links TRBV27 with TRBJ2-1; D possibly corresponds to TRBD1 (6 bases). Germline V CDR1 and CDR2: MNHEY, SMNVEV (reference sequence). V lost 4 bases to trimming and J lost 6 bases, with 16 bases between them. The CDR3 spans 15 residues. CDR3 region: CASSSLLGASNEQFF. CDR3 nucleotides: TGTGCCAGCAGTTCACTTTTGGGGGCTAGCAATGAGCAGTTCTTC.

The chain combines TRBV11-3 with TRBJ2-7; D gene uncertain. Per the germline V gene, CDR1 is SGHNT and CDR2 is YENEEA. V lost 4 bases to trimming and J lost 1 base, with 8 bases between them. The length of the CDR3 is 13 residues. The CDR3 spells CASSYEGSYEQYF. In DNA form, the CDR3 reads TGTGCCAGCAGCTACGAAGGTTCCTACGAGCAGTACTTC.

The chain links TRBV7-6 to TRBJ2-3; D uncertain. V lost 4 bases and J 3 bases, leaving 8 bases between the germline ends. This CDR3 region has 13 residues. CDR1 and CDR2 (germline): SGHVS, FNYEAQ. CDR3 sequence: CASSSVFTDTQYF. The CDR3 nucleotides are TGTGCCAGCAGCTCAGTATTTACAGATACGCAGTATTTT.

The V call is TRBV7-2, the J call TRBJ2-6; maybe TRBD2 (5 bases). V lost 5 bases to trimming and J lost 2 bases, with 10 bases between them. CDR3 size: 15 residues. Germline V lookup: CDR1 SGHTA, CDR2 FQGNSA. CDR3 DNA sequence: TGTGCCAGCAGCACGTCGGGGACTGGGGCCAACGTCCTGACTTTC. Its translation is CASSTSGTGANVLTF.

In DNA, the CDR3 is TGCGCCAGCAGCCAAACCCGCCCGGGGGCCGGGGGACAGCCCCAGCATTTT. It specifies CASSQTRPGAGGQPQHF. The chain joins TRBV4-3 to TRBJ1-5; D possibly corresponds to TRBD1 (6 bases). Germline CDR1 LGHNA, CDR2 YSLEER. Trimming left V 2 bases short and J 7 bases short, with 21 bases between. The CDR3 has 17 residues.

The chain employs TRBV7-8 and TRBJ1-1; 9 nucleotides match TRBD1. This CDR3 has 15 residues. With 4 bases clipped from V and 2 bases from J, the junction kept 5 bases outside the gene matches. The germline V gene has CDR1 SGHVS and CDR2 FQNEAQ. The CDR3 sequence: CASSWDRDRNTEAFF. CDR3 in DNA: TGTGCCAGCAGCTGGGACAGGGACCGCAACACTGAAGCTTTCTTT.

The chain employs TRBV5-5 and TRBJ1-2, with D hard to call. The length of the CDR3 is 17 residues. The V end was cut by 2 bases, the J end by 1 base, with 18 bases between. The germline gives CDR1 SGHKS, CDR2 YYEKEE (reference sequence). CDR3 nucleotide sequence: TGTGCCAGCAGCTTATCCCAGTCCGGTGTGCGTAACTATGGCTACACCTTC. Residues: CASSLSQSGVRNYGYTF.

The V and J genes are TRBV7-6 and TRBJ2-1; D remains ambiguous. The V gene lost 0 bases and the J gene lost 2 bases, with 20 bases spanning the gap. Germline V gene sequence: CDR1 SGHVS, CDR2 FNYEAQ. This CDR3 is 19 amino acids long. The CDR3 DNA follows: TGTGCCAGCAGCTTAGCGCCGTCCGGTCTAGTCCTCGCCTACAATGAGCAGTTCTTC. This translates into CASSLAPSGLVLAYNEQFF.

The chain couples TRBV6-5 to TRBJ1-3; TRBD1 might be the D (6 bases). Between the trimmed V and J ends, which lost 5 bases and 0 bases, there was a span of 11 bases. Germline V CDR1 and CDR2: MNHEY, SVGAGI. The CDR3 contains 15 residues. The CDR3 spells CASSTPRGSGNTIYF. CDR3 DNA: TGTGCCAGCAGTACCCCCAGGGGCTCTGGAAACACCATATATTTT.

CDR3 amino acids: CASSFGQGMYEQYF. The CDR3, as DNA: TGCGCCAGCAGCTTCGGACAGGGGATGTACGAGCAGTACTTC. The chain employs TRBV5-1 and TRBJ2-7; 9 bases line up with TRBD1. This CDR3 has 14 amino acids. Germline CDR1 is SGHRS and CDR2 is YFSETQ. Unmatched junction bases numbered 4, after V lost 2 bases and J lost 4 bases.

This clone was picked up one time. The chain links TRBV19 to TRBJ1-5; TRBD1 matches at 7 bases. The length of the CDR3 is 15 residues. V shed 3 bases, J shed 3 bases, and the junction held 5 bases outside the gene matches. Germline values: CDR1 LNHDA, CDR2 SQIVND (reference sequence). CDR3 sequence (DNA): TGTGCCAGTAGTATTAGGGGGCACCTCAATCAGCCCCAGCATTTT. The encoded protein is CASSIRGHLNQPQHF.

J is TRBJ2-5 and V is TRBV10-3; D gene uncertain. The germline CDR1 and CDR2 sequences are ENHRY and SYGVKD. The CDR3 runs to 13 residues. Trimming shortened V by 0 bases and J by 9 bases, and 11 bases separated the two germline ends. CDR3 nucleotide sequence: TGTGCCATCAGTGAGTCGATCTCCACGGCCCAGTACTTC. This translates into CAISESISTAQYF.

This clone appeared a single time. The chain joins TRBV2 to TRBJ1-6, with 8 positions matching TRBD1. The CDR3 covers 16 residues. Unmatched junction bases numbered 8, after V lost 3 bases and J lost 7 bases. Per the germline V gene, CDR1 is SNHLY and CDR2 is FYNNEI. This CDR3 is CASSERAGGTNSPLHF. The CDR3 region has the DNA TGTGCCAGCAGTGAGCGGGCAGGGGGCACCAATTCACCCCTCCACTTT.